These 30 T cell receptor beta chains share one sample of origin, sequenced in a study of sequential checkpoint blockade in melanoma. As for treatment: randomized to nivolumab then ipilimumab (arm A) or the reverse (arm B). Some clones are missing from TCRdb's copy, which holds only in-frame ones; the method was immunoSEQ multiplex PCR. The sample includes 5,200 or so clones, around 80% seen only once; the top ten take about 50%. The sample consisted of CD8+ T cells sorted from blood (inferred from file names), taken from a patient given nivolumab and ipilimumab in sequence. The receptors stem from a human donor with melanoma.

The genes are TRBV6-6 and TRBJ1-1; tentatively, D is TRBD1 (5 bases). The CDR3 has 11 residues. V was cut by 10 bases and J by 7 bases, with 13 bases left in between. Looked up from germline, CDR1 is MNHNY and CDR2 is SVGAGI (reference sequence). CDR3 nucleotide sequence: TGTGCCACAGGGAGGGGCGGTGAAGCTTTCTTT. Protein product: CATGRGGEAFF.

As to this clone: The junction departs from the called germline gene at one end, perhaps through a read error. The chain combines TRBV5-8 with TRBJ1-5; D gene unclear. The CDR3 runs 15 residues. Germline CDR1 is SGHTS and CDR2 is YDEGEE. CDR3 sequence (DNA): TGCGCCAGCAGCCAAGAGAGACATAGCAATCAGCCCCAGCATTTT. It yields the protein CASSQERHSNQPQHF.

The rearrangement joins TRBV6-5 to TRBJ2-2; D is uncertain. This CDR3 is 15 amino acids long. CDR1 is MNHEY, CDR2 SVGAGI, per germline. Trimming pared 6 bases from V and 3 bases from J, leaving 14 bases between. In DNA form, the CDR3 reads TGTGCCAGCAGAAACACCCTTGGGCACACCGGGGAGCTGTTTTTT. As protein: CASRNTLGHTGELFF.

The rearrangement uses TRBV5-4 and TRBJ2-7; TRBD1 matches at 7 bases. The germline gives CDR1 SGHNT, CDR2 YYREEE (reference sequence). There are 14 residues in the CDR3. V dropped 2 bases and J dropped 6; count of bases not matched to a gene: 8. The CDR3 sequence: CASSLSDRLAEQYF. The CDR3 DNA reads as TGTGCCAGCAGCTTATCGGACAGGCTCGCCGAGCAGTACTTC.

This chain joins TRBV5-6 and TRBJ2-3, with a possible D match to TRBD1 (6 bases). Trimming left V 0 bases short and J 2 bases short, with 10 bases between. The CDR3 spans 15 residues. The germline CDR1 and CDR2 sequences are SGHDT and YYEEEE. The CDR3 here is CASSLDRVITDTQYF. DNA for the CDR3: TGTGCCAGCAGCTTGGACAGGGTAATCACAGATACGCAGTATTTT.

V and J are TRBV9 and TRBJ1-3; D is uncertain. This CDR3 has 16 residues. The V end lost 4 bases, the J end lost 0 bases, and 14 bases lay between the germline ends. CDR1 SGDLS and CDR2 YYNGEE come from the germline V gene. The CDR3 DNA reads TGTGCCAGCAGCCCGCCGGAGCTAGGCTCTGGAAACACCATATATTTT. Its protein is CASSPPELGSGNTIYF.

The genes are TRBV4-3 and TRBJ2-1; TRBD1 agrees at 10 bases. The CDR3 runs 16 residues. The junction had 7 bases not matched to a gene; V was cut back by 3 bases and J by 5 bases. The germline CDR1 and CDR2 sequences are LGHNA and YSLEER. CDR3: CASSHRQGAMNNEQFF. The CDR3 DNA follows: TGCGCCAGCAGCCATCGACAGGGGGCAATGAACAATGAGCAGTTCTTC.

The gene calls are TRBV5-1 and TRBJ1-3; D is uncertain. The V end was cut by 4 bases, the J end by 4 bases, with 15 bases between. Germline V gene sequence: CDR1 SGHRS, CDR2 YFSETQ. The CDR3 loop spans 15 amino acids. The CDR3 here is CASSTDSAPGNTIYF. CDR3 nucleotide sequence: TGCGCCAGCAGCACGGACTCGGCCCCGGGAAACACCATATATTTT.

The CDR3 region is CASSPRPVAGGRHEQFF. The CDR3 nucleotides read TGTGCCAGCAGCCCACGACCCGTAGCGGGGGGGCGCCATGAGCAGTTCTTC. This chain uses TRBV5-4 with TRBJ2-1, with 11 bases aligning to TRBD2. V dropped 4 bases and J dropped 8; count of bases not matched to a gene: 14. This CDR3 comprises 17 residues. Per the germline V gene, CDR1 is SGHNT and CDR2 is YYREEE (reference sequence).

The rearrangement joins TRBV27 to TRBJ2-7; D perhaps matches TRBD1 (5 bases). V lost 6 bases and J 6 bases, leaving 18 bases between the germline ends. This CDR3 contains 14 residues. The V gene's germline CDR1 is MNHEY and CDR2 SMNVEV (reference sequence). The CDR3 here is CASSLRGRSREQYF. The DNA for the CDR3 is TGTGCCAGCAGCCTAAGGGGCAGGTCCCGCGAGCAGTACTTC.

The chain employs TRBV6-6 and TRBJ2-7; TRBD2 might be the D (5 bases). Germline CDR1 reads MNHNY; CDR2 reads SVGAGI (reference sequence). The CDR3 is 10 residues long. V lost 4 bases, J lost 7 bases, and 5 bases lay in between. The CDR3 region has the DNA TGTGCCAGCAGTTCGGGAGAGCAGTACTTC. Translation gives CASSSGEQYF.

The V and J genes are TRBV7-8 and TRBJ2-7, with D perhaps TRBD1 (5 bases). CDR1 and CDR2 from the germline V gene are SGHVS and FQNEAQ. The V end lost 1 base, the J end lost 3 bases, and 16 bases lay between the germline ends. The CDR3 consists of 16 residues. CDR3 residues: CASSLVRRAQNYEQYF. The CDR3 DNA reads TGTGCCAGCAGCTTAGTACGCAGGGCCCAAAACTACGAGCAGTACTTC.

The table lists this clone with a count of one. The chain joins TRBV19 to TRBJ2-2; D gene uncertain. Between the trimmed V and J ends, which lost 2 bases and 4 bases, there was a span of 8 bases. Germline lookup yields CDR1 LNHDA and CDR2 SQIVND (reference sequence). The CDR3 covers 14 residues. Here the CDR3 reads CASSIRPGTGELFF. The CDR3 DNA follows: TGTGCCAGTAGTATACGCCCGGGCACCGGGGAGCTGTTTTTT. Variable domain in full (rest from reference TRBV19 and TRBJ2-2): DGGITQSPKYLFRKEGQNVTLSCEQNLNHDAMYWYRQDPGQGLRLIYYSQIVNDFQKGDIAEGYSVSREKKESFPLTVTSAQKNPTAFYLCASSIRPGTGELFFGEGSRLTVL.

The chain has TRBV19 and TRBJ1-1; D gene uncertain. Germline CDR1 is LNHDA and CDR2 is SQIVND (reference sequence). Trimming cost V 1 base and J 3 bases, with 9 bases left between them. The CDR3 covers 14 residues. The CDR3 loop reads CASSIALRDTEAFF. The CDR3 coding sequence is TGTGCCAGTAGTATAGCCCTTCGGGACACTGAAGCTTTCTTT. Based on the CDR3 plus reference TRBV19 and TRBJ1-1, the full variable domain is DGGITQSPKYLFRKEGQNVTLSCEQNLNHDAMYWYRQDPGQGLRLIYYSQIVNDFQKGDIAEGYSVSREKKESFPLTVTSAQKNPTAFYLCASSIALRDTEAFFGQGTRLTVV.

This sequence joins TRBV6-5 and TRBJ1-1, with 8 nucleotides matching TRBD1. Germline loops: CDR1 MNHEY, CDR2 SVGAGI. V was pared by 8 bases and J by 4 bases, with 3 bases of the junction left unmatched. This CDR3 comprises 12 residues. DNA of the CDR3: TGTGCCAGCCTAACAGGGGGCACTGAAGCTTTCTTT. Its translation: CASLTGGTEAFF.

V usage is TRBV6-6 and J usage is TRBJ2-7; D unresolved. V was pared by 2 bases and J by 3 bases, with 8 bases between. From germline, CDR1 is MNHNY and CDR2 SVGAGI (reference sequence). This CDR3 has 13 residues. The CDR3 here is CASSYLHGYEQYF. CDR3 nucleotide sequence: TGTGCCAGCAGTTACCTCCACGGCTACGAGCAGTACTTC.

The chain joins TRBV12-5 to TRBJ1-2; TRBD1 agrees at 7 bases. V lost 1 base, J lost 6 bases, and 2 bases stayed unmatched. This CDR3 has 13 residues. The germline V gene encodes CDR1 LGHNT and CDR2 FRNRAP. CDR3 sequence: CASGLGQGDGYTF. CDR3 nucleotide sequence: TGTGCTAGTGGTTTGGGACAGGGCGATGGCTACACCTTC. The complete variable domain, with remaining parts taken from reference TRBV12-5 and TRBJ1-2, reads DARVTQTPRHKVTEMGQEVTMRCQPILGHNTVFWYRQTMMQGLELLAYFRNRAPLDDSGMPKDRFSAEMPDATLATLKIQPSEPRDSAVYFCASGLGQGDGYTFGSGTRLTVV.

Only one count was recorded for this clone. V gene TRBV12-5 combines with J gene TRBJ2-1; 12 positions agree with TRBD2. Germline lookup yields CDR1 LGHNT and CDR2 FRNRAP. The CDR3 consists of 18 residues. The V gene end was trimmed by 2 bases and the J gene end by 9 bases; junction bases not matched to a gene: 14. For the CDR3, the DNA is TGTGCTAGTGGTTTGAGTATGGATGGCCTAGCGGGGGGGCCTGAGCAGTTCTTC. Translating gives CASGLSMDGLAGGPEQFF.

This clone was found once. Here the CDR3 reads CASSQSRDSYTGELFF. CDR3 in DNA: TGTGCCAGCAGCCAGAGCCGGGACAGCTACACCGGGGAGCTGTTTTTT. The chain couples TRBV4-2 to TRBJ2-2; 7 bases map to TRBD1. V shed 3 bases, J shed 3 bases, and the junction held 7 bases outside the gene matches. Looked up from germline, CDR1 is LGHNA and CDR2 is YNFKEQ. The CDR3 is 16 residues long.

The V gene is TRBV28, the J gene TRBJ2-5; 10 bases align to TRBD2. Germline V gives CDR1 MDHEN, CDR2 SYDVKM. The CDR3 runs 15 residues. Germline trimming cut 7 bases from V and 1 base from J; bases unmatched to any gene: 6. The CDR3 nucleotides read TGTGCCAGCAACTTAGCGGGGGGCAGCCAAGAGACCCAGTACTTC. It is translated as CASNLAGGSQETQYF. Combining the CDR3 with reference TRBV28 and TRBJ2-5 gives the whole variable domain DVKVTQSSRYLVKRTGEKVFLECVQDMDHENMFWYRQDPGLGLRLIYFSYDVKMKEKGDIPEGYSVSREKKERFSLILESASTNQTSMYLCASNLAGGSQETQYFGPGTRLLVL.

The chain carries TRBV9 and TRBJ2-1, with 7 bases that match TRBD2. This CDR3 region has 14 residues. V was pared by 0 bases and J by 4 bases, with 1 base of the junction left unmatched. Germline loops: CDR1 SGDLS, CDR2 YYNGEE. As DNA, the CDR3 is TGTGCCAGCAGCGTAGGGCGGGGGTACAATGAGCAGTTCTTC. This translates into CASSVGRGYNEQFF.

The rearrangement uses TRBV27 and TRBJ1-6; TRBD1 is a possible D gene (5 bases). The V gene lost 9 bases and the J gene lost 7 bases, with 19 bases spanning the gap. In germline, CDR1 is MNHEY, CDR2 SMNVEV (reference sequence). There are 15 residues in the CDR3. The CDR3 DNA reads TGTGCCAGTAGCCCAGGTAAGGGGCGAAATTCACCCCTCCACTTT. Its protein is CASSPGKGRNSPLHF.

This chain uses TRBV6-5 with TRBJ1-4; D call uncertain. In germline, CDR1 is MNHEY, CDR2 SVGAGI. Trimming took 0 bases from V and 0 from J, leaving 8 bases between them. CDR3 length: 16 residues. CDR3 DNA: TGTGCCAGCAGTTACTCAGGGAGTTCAACTAATGAAAAACTGTTTTTT. Translation gives CASSYSGSSTNEKLFF.

This clone was detected once. The rearrangement uses TRBV6-5 and TRBJ1-1; a possible D gene is TRBD1 (6 bases). Trimming took 6 bases from V and 5 from J, leaving 16 bases between them. CDR1 is MNHEY, CDR2 SVGAGI, per germline. The CDR3 loop spans 14 amino acids. Written as DNA, the CDR3 is TGTGCCAGCAGGACACTACAGGGAAGGACTGAAGCTTTCTTT. Its protein product is CASRTLQGRTEAFF.

This chain uses TRBV4-3 with TRBJ1-4; D may be TRBD1 (5 bases). Trimming took 4 bases from V and 5 from J, leaving 11 bases between them. This CDR3 comprises 14 residues. Germline CDR1 is LGHNA and CDR2 is YSLEER. The chain's CDR3 is CASSLRDSNEKLFF. The CDR3 DNA follows: TGCGCCAGCAGCCTCCGGGACTCCAATGAAAAACTGTTTTTT.

V gene TRBV7-9 combines with J gene TRBJ2-5; a possible D gene is TRBD1 (6 bases). TRBJ2-7 explains the end of the DNA better; the J call may be wrong. Germline-derived CDR1 and CDR2 are SEHNR and FQNEAQ (reference sequence). This CDR3 comprises 15 residues. The CDR3 loop reads CASSTRDIGGYEQYF. The CDR3 DNA sequence: TGTGCCAGCAGCACCCGGGACATCGGCGGCTACGAGCAGTACTTC.

This chain uses TRBV7-8 with TRBJ2-3, with 12 bases that match TRBD2. CDR3 size: 16 residues. V lost 2 bases, J lost 6 bases, and 6 bases stayed unmatched. Germline V lookup: CDR1 SGHVS, CDR2 FQNEAQ. The DNA of the CDR3 is TGTGCCAGCAGCTTACTAGCGGGGGGGATTCGGGATACGCAGTATTTT. It is translated as CASSLLAGGIRDTQYF.

The rearrangement links TRBV7-2 to TRBJ1-1; TRBD1 matches at 7 bases. The germline V gene has CDR1 SGHTA and CDR2 FQGNSA. The CDR3 totals 14 residues. Losses at the gene ends were 4 bases for V and 3 bases for J; bases not matched to a gene: 5. The CDR3, as DNA: TGTGCCAGCAGCTCGAATACAGGGGACACTGAAGCTTTCTTT. Translating gives CASSSNTGDTEAFF. Full variable domain (rest looked up from reference TRBV7-2 and TRBJ1-1): GAGVSQSPSNKVTEKGKDVELRCDPISGHTALYWYRQSLGQGLEFLIYFQGNSAPDKSGLPSDRFSAERTGGSVSTLTIQRTQQEDSAVYLCASSSNTGDTEAFFGQGTRLTVV.

V usage is TRBV9 and J usage is TRBJ1-3; D not certain. From germline, CDR1 is SGDLS and CDR2 YYNGEE. V was pared by 5 bases and J by 8 bases, with 11 bases between. There are 12 residues in the CDR3. Written as DNA, the CDR3 is TGTGCCAGCAGTGCCAATCGGGACACCATATATTTT. Its protein is CASSANRDTIYF.

This clone was observed a single time. The gene calls are TRBV27 and TRBJ2-7, with 7 bases identical to TRBD2. Germline loops: CDR1 MNHEY, CDR2 SMNVEV (reference sequence). The CDR3 is made up of 12 amino acids. V trimming: 5 bases; J trimming: 6 bases; junction bases outside the gene matches: 4. The CDR3 DNA reads as TGTGCCAGCAGTCCACCGGGGGGCGAGCAGTACTTC. The encoded protein is CASSPPGGEQYF.